This T cell receptor (beta chain) was retrieved from a study of blood T cell repertoires in COVID-19. TCRdb's table, derived via immunoSEQ multiplex PCR, lists solely in-frame clones and lacks some. The sample lists roughly 50,000 clones; about 89% were seen once. The CDR3 covers 15 residues. The V gene's germline CDR1 is SGHDT and CDR2 YYEEEE. V shed 5 bases, J shed 0 bases, and the junction held 8 bases outside the gene matches. The chain uses TRBV5-6 and TRBJ2-7; 7 bases are a match to TRBD1. The sequenced sample was peripheral blood. This clonotype was sampled from a human donor in a cohort sampled during active COVID-19. In nucleotides, the CDR3 is TGTGCCAGCAGGACGCGACAGGGTTCCTCCTACGAGCAGTACTTC. Translated: CASRTRQGSSYEQYF.